These 14 T cell receptor beta chains share one sample of origin, sequenced in a study of CD8 T cells in ankylosing spondylitis. One entry per CDR3 protein results from TCRdb running MiXCR on the 5' RACE reads. The sample has roughly 130,000 distinct CDR3 sequences, 7% to 10% seen once. The sample taken for sequencing was blood, either unsorted or a sorted T cell fraction (not recorded which). Receptors originate from a male donor with ankylosing spondylitis or in good health (not recorded which).

This clonotype was counted at least ten times. The genes are TRBV7-8 and TRBJ2-1, with TRBD2 matching 7 bases. Germline CDR1 reads SGHVS; CDR2 reads FQNEAQ. This CDR3 region has 18 residues. With V trimmed by 1 base and J by 6 bases, 15 bases remained unmatched. CDR3 sequence reads: CASSLGRQGGRGSNEQFF. DNA of the CDR3: TGTGCCAGCAGCTTAGGGCGCCAGGGTGGCCGCGGGAGCAATGAGCAGTTCTTC.

This clonotype was seen ten or more times. The chain uses TRBV20-1 and TRBJ2-2; no definite D call. CDR1 and CDR2 (germline): DFQATT, SNEGSKA (reference sequence). The CDR3 runs 12 residues. V lost 3 bases and J lost 3, with 5 bases in between. The CDR3 DNA is TGCAGTGCTAGTGCAGACACCGGGGAGCTGTTTTTT. Translated, it gives CSASADTGELFF.

This clonotype has ten or more counts. J is TRBJ2-5 and V is TRBV4-2, with D possibly matching TRBD2 (6 bases). Per the germline V gene, CDR1 is LGHNA and CDR2 is YNFKEQ. CDR3 length equals 17 residues. V lost 0 bases and J 1 base, leaving 15 bases between the germline ends. The CDR3 protein is CASSQEFEGAGQETQYF. CDR3 coding DNA: TGTGCCAGCAGCCAAGAATTCGAGGGAGCGGGCCAAGAGACCCAGTACTTC.

The rearrangement links TRBV6-2 or TRBV6-3 to TRBJ2-1, with 7 bases matching TRBD1. Looked up from germline, CDR1 is MNHEY and CDR2 is SVGEGT. There are 13 residues in the CDR3. J lost 7 bases, V lost 2 bases, and 2 bases had no gene match. CDR3: CASSYTGVNEQFF. CDR3 bases: TGTGCCAGCAGTTACACAGGGGTGAATGAGCAGTTCTTC.

The chain is built from TRBV28 and TRBJ2-2, with D uncertain. Germline V gives CDR1 MDHEN, CDR2 SYDVKM. With 6 bases removed from V and 6 bases from J, the gap between germline ends came to 14 bases. The CDR3 loop spans 14 amino acids. CDR3 loop: CASRPQTAAGELFF. Written as DNA, the CDR3 is TGTGCCAGCAGACCTCAGACTGCCGCCGGGGAGCTGTTTTTT.

This clonotype has ten or more counts. The V and J genes are TRBV7-2 and TRBJ2-2, with 13 bases that match TRBD2. V shed 4 bases and J 1 base; nucleotides not matched to a gene: 0. Germline loops: CDR1 SGHTA, CDR2 FQGNSA. The CDR3 runs 16 residues. The CDR3: CASSWTSGGNTGELFF. The CDR3 nucleotides are TGTGCCAGCAGCTGGACTAGCGGGGGGAACACCGGGGAGCTGTTTTTT.

The sample holds many counts of this clonotype. The J gene is TRBJ2-3, the V gene TRBV7-8; no reliable D call. The CDR3 runs 16 residues. The germline CDR1 and CDR2 sequences are SGHVS and FQNEAQ. V shed 5 bases and J shed 3 bases, with 18 bases lying between them. The CDR3 region is CASSHKTVSRTDTQYF. For the CDR3, the DNA is TGTGCCAGCAGCCACAAGACCGTTAGCAGGACAGATACGCAGTATTTT.

Many counts were recorded for this clonotype. This chain uses TRBV20-1 with TRBJ2-1; possible D gene TRBD2, 5 bases. This CDR3 spans 17 amino acids. Germline CDR1 is DFQATT and CDR2 is SNEGSKA (reference sequence). The ends were cut back, 6 bases at V and 0 bases at J, with 21 bases in the middle. The CDR3 reads CSALGLAGVSSYNEQFF. DNA of the CDR3: TGCAGTGCCCTGGGCCTCGCGGGCGTTAGCTCCTACAATGAGCAGTTCTTC.

This clonotype was recorded at least ten times. This rearrangement joins TRBV24-1 to TRBJ2-1, with 14 bases aligning to TRBD2. In germline, CDR1 is KGHDR, CDR2 SFDVKD. CDR3 length: 16 residues. The V segment lost 5 bases and the J segment 7 bases; nucleotides outside the gene matches: 6. This chain's CDR3 is CATSAGTSGRLNEQFF. CDR3 coding DNA: TGTGCCACCAGTGCCGGGACTAGCGGGAGACTGAATGAGCAGTTCTTC.

The table lists this clonotype with many counts. The chain joins TRBV7-2 to TRBJ2-1, with 10 bases fitting TRBD1. The V gene's germline CDR1 is SGHTA and CDR2 FQGNSA. V shed 2 bases, J shed 7 bases, and the junction held 8 bases outside the gene matches. The length of the CDR3 is 16 residues. The CDR3 region has the DNA TGTGCCAGCAGCTTAAGGCCGGGACAGGGGCGAAATGAGCAGTTCTTC. Amino acids: CASSLRPGQGRNEQFF.

This clonotype was detected ten times or more. The chain combines TRBV19 with TRBJ1-2; 10 bases are shared with TRBD1. The CDR3 covers 14 residues. V gave up 2 bases and J gave up 7 bases; unmatched junction bases: 4. Germline V lookup: CDR1 LNHDA, CDR2 SQIVND (reference sequence). The CDR3 nucleotides are TGTGCCAGTAGTATACCCGGGACAGGGGCTGGCTACACCTTC. Translation gives CASSIPGTGAGYTF.

In this sample, this clonotype turned up many times. The V call is TRBV9, the J call TRBJ2-1; the match to TRBD2 covers 10 bases. Germline V lookup: CDR1 SGDLS, CDR2 YYNGEE. Trimming removed 1 base from V and 9 bases from J; junction bases left unmatched: 1. The CDR3 has 13 amino acids. This CDR3 reads CASSVLAGAEQFF. CDR3 sequence (DNA): TGTGCCAGCAGCGTACTAGCGGGAGCTGAGCAGTTCTTC. The full variable domain, completed using reference TRBV9 and TRBJ2-1, is DSGVTQTPKHLITATGQRVTLRCSPRSGDLSVYWYQQSLDQGLQFLIQYYNGEERAKGNILERFSAQQFPDLHSELNLSSLELGDSALYFCASSVLAGAEQFFGPGTRLTVL.

The V gene is TRBV14, the J gene TRBJ2-3, with 9 bases identical to TRBD2. V gave up 5 bases and J gave up 4 bases; unmatched junction bases: 4. The CDR3 runs 14 residues. Germline V lookup: CDR1 SGHDN, CDR2 FVKESK. The CDR3 DNA is TGTGCCAGCAGCATAGGACTAGCGTCAGATACGCAGTATTTT. It is translated as CASSIGLASDTQYF.

The chain recombines TRBV11-2 with TRBJ2-7; D is possibly TRBD2 (6 bases). This CDR3 is 15 amino acids long. Germline V CDR1 and CDR2: SGHAT, FQNNGV. V lost 2 bases and J lost 4, with 15 bases in between. CDR3 sequence (DNA): TGTGCCAGCAGCTTATGGAGGGGAGGTAAATACGAGCAGTACTTC. Protein sequence: CASSLWRGGKYEQYF. Full variable domain (outside the CDR3, taken from reference TRBV11-2 and TRBJ2-7): EAGVAQSPRYKIIEKRQSVAFWCNPISGHATLYWYQQILGQGPKLLIQFQNNGVVDDSQLPKDRFSAERLKGVDSTLKIQPAKLEDSAVYLCASSLWRGGKYEQYFGPGTRLTVT.